The next 16 T cell receptor beta chains were all read from a single sample in a study of shared clonotypes between healthy human individuals. TCRdb's table, derived via immunoSEQ multiplex PCR, lists solely in-frame clones and lacks some. Of 2 million to 2.5 million clones listed, 95% are singletons. Sequenced material: naive CD4+ T cells sorted from blood. Regarding subset: CD45RA+ positively selected. Receptors were obtained from a young man in good health.

V usage is TRBV7-8 and J usage is TRBJ2-1, with 8 positions matching TRBD2. The J segment lost 1 base and the V segment lost 5 bases, leaving 7 bases of the junction unmatched. The CDR3 is made up of 16 amino acids. Germline-derived CDR1 and CDR2 are SGHVS and FQNEAQ. Here the CDR3 DNA reads TGTGCCAGCAGCCTCCGACCTAGCGGGTCCTACAATGAGCAGTTCTTC. This codes for CASSLRPSGSYNEQFF.

The chain recombines TRBV11-2 with TRBJ2-3; D remains ambiguous. The CDR3 runs 11 residues. CDR1 and CDR2 (germline): SGHAT, FQNNGV. Trimming left V 5 bases short and J 6 bases short, with 6 bases between. The chain's CDR3 is CASSKFDTQYF. The CDR3 DNA follows: TGTGCCAGCAGCAAGTTTGATACGCAGTATTTT.

J is TRBJ1-6 and V is TRBV6-5, with D possibly matching TRBD1 (5 bases). V was pared by 9 bases and J by 7 bases, with 16 bases between. CDR1 and CDR2 (germline): MNHEY, SVGAGI. This CDR3 comprises 14 residues. The CDR3 loop reads CASRGVISNSPLHF. The CDR3 DNA reads TGTGCCAGTAGGGGTGTGATTTCAAATTCACCCCTCCACTTT.

This rearrangement joins TRBV11-2 to TRBJ2-5; 14 nucleotides agree with TRBD2. V lost 4 bases to trimming and J lost 5 bases; unmatched junction nucleotides: 6. The V gene's germline CDR1 is SGHAT and CDR2 FQNNGV. This CDR3 has 16 residues. The CDR3 bases are TGTGCCAGCAGCTCCAGACTAGCGGGGGGGGCGGAGACCCAGTACTTC. Amino acids: CASSSRLAGGAETQYF.

This chain's CDR3 is CASSLLAGGTNTGELFF. The CDR3 nucleotides read TGCGCCAGCAGCTTGCTGGCGGGGGGCACCAACACCGGGGAGCTGTTTTTT. The rearrangement uses TRBV5-1 and TRBJ2-2; the match to TRBD2 covers 8 bases. The CDR3 consists of 17 residues. V trimming: 1 base; J trimming: 2 bases; junction bases outside the gene matches: 7. CDR1 SGHRS and CDR2 YFSETQ come from the germline V gene.

V is TRBV5-1 and J is TRBJ2-5; D uncertain. Germline V CDR1 and CDR2: SGHRS, YFSETQ. This CDR3 is built from 13 residues. V was trimmed by 4 bases and J by 5 bases, leaving 12 bases between them. The CDR3 coding sequence is TGCGCCAGCAGCGTGGACCAGAGGGAGACCCAGTACTTC. Amino acid sequence: CASSVDQRETQYF.

This sequence joins TRBV5-4 and TRBJ2-6, with D perhaps given as TRBD1 or TRBD2 (5 bases each). Germline V gene data show CDR1 as SGHNT and CDR2 as YYREEE (reference sequence). V was shortened by 1 base and J by 4 bases, with 9 bases between the two germline ends. The CDR3 totals 15 residues. This chain's CDR3 is CASSLIGTGANVLTF. Here the CDR3 DNA reads TGTGCCAGCAGCTTGATAGGGACCGGGGCCAACGTCCTGACTTTC.

V is TRBV2 and J is TRBJ2-5, with no clear D. V shed 2 bases and J shed 2 bases, with 6 bases lying between them. The CDR3 consists of 13 residues. The germline V gene encodes CDR1 SNHLY and CDR2 FYNNEI. CDR3 coding DNA: TGTGCCAGCAGTGAACTGAGGCAAGAGACCCAGTACTTC. Protein product: CASSELRQETQYF.

The rearrangement links TRBV7-9 to TRBJ1-2; the D is unclear. Germline CDR1 and CDR2: SEHNR and FQNEAQ (reference sequence). V gave up 8 bases and J gave up 6 bases, with 7 bases separating them. This CDR3 has 10 amino acids. CDR3 in amino acids: CASAGNGYTF. The CDR3 nucleotides are TGTGCCAGCGCCGGGAATGGCTACACCTTC.

V is TRBV9 and J is TRBJ2-2; D is possibly TRBD1 (6 bases). V was cut by 4 bases and J by 2 bases, with 15 bases left in between. Germline loops: CDR1 SGDLS, CDR2 YYNGEE. CDR3 size: 16 residues. CDR3 residues: CASSSSGTFNTGELFF. The CDR3 DNA follows: TGTGCCAGCAGCTCATCCGGGACATTCAACACCGGGGAGCTGTTTTTT.

Note on this clone: Other DNA variants within this sample encode the same CDR3. This chain uses TRBV5-1 with TRBJ1-1; D gene ambiguous. The CDR3 spans 14 residues. V dropped 0 bases and J dropped 1 base, with 7 bases sitting between them. CDR1 is SGHRS and CDR2 is YFSETQ in the germline V gene. The CDR3 sequence is CASSLGSGNTEAFF. The CDR3 DNA reads as TGCGCCAGCAGCTTGGGTAGCGGGAACACTGAAGCTTTCTTT.

A single count supports this clone. The genes are TRBV7-8 and TRBJ2-7; possible D gene TRBD2, 5 bases. The CDR3 extends over 13 amino acids. V lost 4 bases and J 2 bases, leaving 9 bases between the germline ends. The germline V gene has CDR1 SGHVS and CDR2 FQNEAQ. CDR3 residues: CASSSGLPYEQYF. In DNA form, the CDR3 reads TGTGCCAGCAGCTCAGGACTGCCCTACGAGCAGTACTTC.

With regard to this clone: Additional DNA sequences in this sample encode the identical CDR3. This chain links TRBV7-9 with TRBJ2-3, with no clear D. The CDR3 spans 14 residues. The germline CDR1 and CDR2 sequences are SEHNR and FQNEAQ (reference sequence). V lost 1 base, J lost 2 bases, and 7 bases lay in between. The CDR3 here is CASSLVGNTDTQYF. The CDR3 DNA follows: TGTGCCAGCAGCTTAGTAGGGAACACAGATACGCAGTATTTT.

This clone is a singleton in its sample. The chain couples TRBV7-9 to TRBJ2-7; 7 bases line up with TRBD1. The CDR3 extends over 16 amino acids. The junction had 13 bases not matched to a gene; V was cut back by 7 bases and J by 1 base. From germline, CDR1 is SEHNR and CDR2 FQNEAQ (reference sequence). CDR3 protein: CASTTTTGDQSYEQYF. The DNA for the CDR3 is TGTGCCAGCACCACAACTACAGGGGACCAGTCCTACGAGCAGTACTTC.

The rearrangement uses TRBV9 and TRBJ2-5; D possibly corresponds to TRBD2 (6 bases). V was pared by 0 bases and J by 4 bases, with 10 bases between. The CDR3 consists of 14 residues. Germline CDR1 is SGDLS and CDR2 is YYNGEE. CDR3 sequence: CASSVDTGVETQYF. The CDR3 DNA follows: TGTGCCAGCAGCGTAGATACGGGAGTAGAGACCCAGTACTTC.

V and J are TRBV20-1 and TRBJ1-1; D remains ambiguous. Trimming took 2 bases from V and 4 from J, leaving 5 bases between them. The CDR3 has 11 residues. From germline, CDR1 is DFQATT and CDR2 SNEGSKA (reference sequence). The CDR3 sequence is CSARSATEAFF. As DNA, the CDR3 is TGCAGTGCTAGAAGTGCCACTGAAGCTTTCTTT.